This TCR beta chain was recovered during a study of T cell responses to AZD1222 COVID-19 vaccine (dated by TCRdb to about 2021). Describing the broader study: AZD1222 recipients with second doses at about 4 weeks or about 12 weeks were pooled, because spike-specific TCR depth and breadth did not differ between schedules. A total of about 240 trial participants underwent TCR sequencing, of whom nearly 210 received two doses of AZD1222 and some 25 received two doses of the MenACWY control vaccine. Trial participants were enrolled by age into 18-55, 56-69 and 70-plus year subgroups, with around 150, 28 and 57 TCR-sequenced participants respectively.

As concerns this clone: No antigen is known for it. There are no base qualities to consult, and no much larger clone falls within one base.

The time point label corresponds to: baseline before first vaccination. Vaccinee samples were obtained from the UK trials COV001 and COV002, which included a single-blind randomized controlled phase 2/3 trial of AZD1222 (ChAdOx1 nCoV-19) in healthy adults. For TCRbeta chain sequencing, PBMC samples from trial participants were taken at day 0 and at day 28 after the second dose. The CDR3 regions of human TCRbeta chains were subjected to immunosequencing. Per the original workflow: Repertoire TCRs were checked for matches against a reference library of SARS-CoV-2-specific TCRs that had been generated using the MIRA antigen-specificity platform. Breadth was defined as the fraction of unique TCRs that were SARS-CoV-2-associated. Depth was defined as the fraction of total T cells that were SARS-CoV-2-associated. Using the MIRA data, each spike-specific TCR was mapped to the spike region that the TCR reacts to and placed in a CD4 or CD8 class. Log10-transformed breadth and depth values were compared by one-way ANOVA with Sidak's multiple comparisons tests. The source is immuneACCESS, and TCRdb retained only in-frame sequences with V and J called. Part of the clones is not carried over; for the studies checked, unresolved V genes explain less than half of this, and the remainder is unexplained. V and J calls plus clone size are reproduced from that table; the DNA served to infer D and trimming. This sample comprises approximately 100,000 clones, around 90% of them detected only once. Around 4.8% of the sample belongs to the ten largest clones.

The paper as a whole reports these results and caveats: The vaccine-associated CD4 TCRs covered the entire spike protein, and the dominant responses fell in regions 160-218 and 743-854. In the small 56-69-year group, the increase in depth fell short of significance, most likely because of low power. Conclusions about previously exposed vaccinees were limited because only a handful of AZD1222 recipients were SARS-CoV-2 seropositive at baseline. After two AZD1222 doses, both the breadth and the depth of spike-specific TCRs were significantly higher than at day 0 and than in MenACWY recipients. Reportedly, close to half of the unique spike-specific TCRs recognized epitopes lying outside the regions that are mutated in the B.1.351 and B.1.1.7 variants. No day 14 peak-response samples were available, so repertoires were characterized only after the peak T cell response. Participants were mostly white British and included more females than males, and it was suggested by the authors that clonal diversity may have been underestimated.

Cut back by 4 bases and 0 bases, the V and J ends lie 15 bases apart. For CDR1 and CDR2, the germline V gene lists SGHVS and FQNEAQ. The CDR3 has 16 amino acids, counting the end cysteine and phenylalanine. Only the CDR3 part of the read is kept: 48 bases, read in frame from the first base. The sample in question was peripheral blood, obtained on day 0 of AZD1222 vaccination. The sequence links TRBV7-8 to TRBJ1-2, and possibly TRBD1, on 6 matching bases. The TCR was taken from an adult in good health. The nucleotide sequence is TGTGCCAGCAGCTCTTACAGGGTCCCATCTAACTATGGCTACACCTTC. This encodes CASSSYRVPSNYGYTF.